Below are 28 T cell receptor beta chains sequenced from a single sample in a study of blood T cell repertoires in COVID-19. The method was immunoSEQ multiplex PCR; TCRdb's version includes in-frame clones alone and lacks a portion of them. The table lists roughly 100,000 clones, over 70% of them singletons. The specimen was peripheral blood. The receptors originated from a human donor in a cohort sampled during active COVID-19.

This rearrangement joins TRBV28 to TRBJ1-1, with 7 bases aligning to TRBD1. V lost 5 bases to trimming and J lost 4 bases; unmatched junction nucleotides: 7. CDR3 length: 14 amino acids. Germline-derived CDR1 and CDR2 are MDHEN and SYDVKM. Written as DNA, the CDR3 is TGTGCCAGCAGTGCAGGGGGAACGGGCACTGAAGCTTTCTTT. It encodes CASSAGGTGTEAFF.

The J gene is TRBJ2-7, the V gene TRBV5-1; D is unclear. The CDR3 contains 13 residues. CDR1 is SGHRS, CDR2 YFSETQ, per germline. Trimming pared 3 bases from V and 6 bases from J, leaving 13 bases between. As DNA, the CDR3 is TGCGCCAGCAGCTACTTCTTCGACTCCGAGCAGTACTTC. It yields the protein CASSYFFDSEQYF.

Here the CDR3 reads CASREAGDTEAFF. The CDR3 nucleotides are TGTGCCAGCAGAGAAGCAGGGGACACTGAAGCTTTCTTT. This chain connects TRBV12-3 or TRBV12-4 to TRBJ1-1; perhaps TRBD1 as D (6 bases). The CDR3 is 13 amino acids. V was clipped by 6 bases and J by 3 bases, with 11 bases between them.

V gene TRBV5-6 combines with J gene TRBJ1-3; D remains unclear. Germline CDR1 is SGHDT and CDR2 is YYEEEE. V lost 2 bases, J lost 0 bases, and 6 bases lay in between. The CDR3 sequence is 14 residues long. CDR3: CASSFWSSGNTIYF. Here the CDR3 DNA reads TGTGCCAGCAGCTTCTGGAGCTCTGGAAACACCATATATTTT. Full variable domain (outside the CDR3, taken from reference TRBV5-6 and TRBJ1-3): DAGVTQSPTHLIKTRGQQVTLRCSPKSGHDTVSWYQQALGQGPQFIFQYYEEEERQRGNFPDRFSGHQFPNYSSELNVNALLLGDSALYLCASSFWSSGNTIYFGEGSWLTVV.

J is TRBJ1-5 and V is TRBV19; 7 bases map to TRBD1. After removal of 5 bases from V and 1 base from J, the junction contained 2 bases not matched to a gene. The CDR3 runs 14 residues. The V gene's germline CDR1 is LNHDA and CDR2 SQIVND (reference sequence). The CDR3 DNA sequence: TGTGCCAGTAGTTCACAGGGGAGCAATCAGCCCCAGCATTTT. Protein product: CASSSQGSNQPQHF.

The gene calls are TRBV6-5 and TRBJ2-6; D is unclear. The CDR3 is 14 residues long. The V end was cut by 6 bases, the J end by 4 bases, with 10 bases between. Looked up from germline, CDR1 is MNHEY and CDR2 is SVGAGI. The CDR3 nucleotides are TGTGCCAGCAGAAAAAATCTGGGGGCCAACGTCCTGACTTTC. The encoded protein is CASRKNLGANVLTF.

There are a few counts of this clone. The chain employs TRBV7-8 and TRBJ1-3; the D is unclear. The germline CDR1 and CDR2 sequences are SGHVS and FQNEAQ. The V end was cut by 2 bases, the J end by 4 bases, with 3 bases between. This CDR3 has 12 residues. Here the CDR3 reads CASSLPGNTIYF. The CDR3 region has the DNA TGTGCCAGCAGCTTACCGGGAAACACCATATATTTT.

The chain recombines TRBV30 with TRBJ2-3; the D gene is possibly TRBD2 (10 bases). Germline loops: CDR1 GTSNPN, CDR2 SVGIG (reference sequence). Trimming shortened V by 2 bases and J by 0 bases, and 33 bases separated the two germline ends. This CDR3 is 22 amino acids long. The CDR3 region has the DNA TGTGCCTGGAGTCAACGGGACAGGGTGCGTAGCGGGGGGTCGCCTAGCACAGATACGCAGTATTTT. This gives the protein CAWSQRDRVRSGGSPSTDTQYF.

This rearrangement joins TRBV27 to TRBJ1-6, with 9 positions matching TRBD1. CDR1 and CDR2 (germline): MNHEY, SMNVEV (reference sequence). CDR3 length equals 16 residues. Trimming at V came to 4 bases and at J to 10 bases, leaving 11 bases not matched to a gene. CDR3 in amino acids: CASSSAGTGLTSPLHF. The CDR3 coding sequence is TGTGCCAGCAGTTCCGCCGGGACAGGGCTCACATCACCCCTCCACTTT.

The CDR3 loop reads CASSLAGGTTDTQYF. For the CDR3, the DNA is TGTGCCAGCAGCTTAGCGGGTGGAACCACAGATACGCAGTATTTT. The rearrangement uses TRBV4-2 and TRBJ2-3; the match to TRBD2 covers 7 bases. Germline V lookup: CDR1 LGHNA, CDR2 YNFKEQ. The CDR3 extends over 15 amino acids. Trimming at V came to 5 bases and at J to 2 bases, leaving 7 bases not matched to a gene.

The chain recombines TRBV18 with TRBJ1-3; 7 nucleotides align to TRBD1. CDR3 length: 16 residues. V trimming: 3 bases; J trimming: 4 bases; junction bases outside the gene matches: 9. CDR1 is KGHSH, CDR2 LQKENI, per germline. CDR3 region: CASSPAGGLTGNTIYF. CDR3 sequence (DNA): TGTGCCAGCTCACCGGCAGGGGGTTTAACGGGAAACACCATATATTTT.

In this sample, this clone turned up once. The rearrangement joins TRBV5-4 to TRBJ2-3; tentatively, D is TRBD2 (5 bases). This CDR3 is built from 17 residues. Germline V CDR1 and CDR2: SGHNT, YYREEE (reference sequence). Trimming pared 4 bases from V and 3 bases from J, leaving 21 bases between. The CDR3 sequence: CASSPPFRERGTDTQYF. CDR3 DNA sequence: TGTGCCAGCAGCCCTCCTTTTCGGGAACGGGGAACAGATACGCAGTATTTT.

The chain couples TRBV7-8 to TRBJ2-6; 11 bases agree with TRBD1. The CDR3 is 20 amino acids. CDR1 is SGHVS, CDR2 FQNEAQ, per germline. The V gene end was trimmed by 5 bases and the J gene end by 1 base; junction bases not matched to a gene: 13. The CDR3 DNA sequence: TGTGCCAGCAGCCCCGAGCCGGGACAGGGGGGAGGTTCTGGGGCCAACGTCCTGACTTTC. Its translation is CASSPEPGQGGGSGANVLTF.

V and J are TRBV3-1 (or the pseudogene TRBV3-2) and TRBJ2-7; a weak D match, TRBD1 (6 bases). Germline assignment: CDR1 LGHDT and CDR2 YNNKEL (reference sequence). V lost 1 base and J 7 bases, leaving 17 bases between the germline ends. The CDR3 sequence is 15 residues long. The CDR3 region has the DNA TGTGCCAGCAGCCAAGTATTAACAGGGTCGAGGGAGCAGTACTTC. This encodes CASSQVLTGSREQYF.

The J gene is TRBJ2-7, the V gene TRBV7-2, with 8 bases identical to TRBD2. CDR1 is SGHTA and CDR2 is FQGNSA in the germline V gene. CDR3 length equals 16 residues. V shed 5 bases, J shed 6 bases, and the junction held 15 bases outside the gene matches. The CDR3: CASSPLTGTRLAEQYF. The CDR3 nucleotides read TGTGCCAGCAGCCCACTTACCGGGACTAGACTCGCCGAGCAGTACTTC. The complete variable domain, with remaining parts taken from reference TRBV7-2 and TRBJ2-7, reads GAGVSQSPSNKVTEKGKDVELRCDPISGHTALYWYRQSLGQGLEFLIYFQGNSAPDKSGLPSDRFSAERTGGSVSTLTIQRTQQEDSAVYLCASSPLTGTRLAEQYFGPGTRLTVT.

The rearrangement links TRBV18 to TRBJ2-6; possibly TRBD1 for D (5 bases). Trimming removed 1 base from V and 4 bases from J, with 14 bases in between. Per germline, CDR1 KGHSH and CDR2 LQKENI. The CDR3 runs 17 residues. CDR3 protein: CASSPRGPGTGANVLTF. DNA for the CDR3: TGTGCCAGCTCACCACGGGGCCCGGGTACCGGGGCCAACGTCCTGACTTTC.

The genes are TRBV6-5 and TRBJ1-4, with a weak D call TRBD1 (6 bases). The germline CDR1 and CDR2 sequences are MNHEY and SVGAGI. The CDR3 covers 15 residues. The V gene lost 3 bases and the J gene lost 2 bases, with 10 bases spanning the gap. The CDR3 DNA follows: TGTGCCAGCAGTTATAATGGACAGACTAATGAAAAACTGTTTTTT. Translated: CASSYNGQTNEKLFF.

The chain combines TRBV12-3 or TRBV12-4 with TRBJ1-2; D ambiguous. V lost 2 bases to trimming and J lost 8 bases, with 9 bases between them. CDR3 size: 12 residues. CDR3 DNA sequence: TGTGCCAGCAGTTTACCAGGATTCGGCTACACCTTC. Residues: CASSLPGFGYTF.

Comment on this clone: Other DNA sequences in this specimen translate into the identical CDR3. The rearrangement links TRBV2 to TRBJ1-1; D might be TRBD1 (6 bases). Trimming removed 6 bases at V and 0 bases at J, with 8 bases between. The germline gives CDR1 SNHLY, CDR2 FYNNEI. The CDR3 covers 13 residues. The CDR3 reads CASRGQLNTEAFF. Written as DNA, the CDR3 is TGTGCCAGCAGAGGACAGTTGAACACTGAAGCTTTCTTT.

This clone was seen a few times. The chain uses TRBV2 and TRBJ2-7, with D possibly TRBD2 on 5 matching bases. Per the germline V gene, CDR1 is SNHLY and CDR2 is FYNNEI. With 5 bases removed from V and 2 bases from J, the gap between germline ends came to 13 bases. This CDR3 region has 14 residues. For the CDR3, the DNA is TGTGCCAGCAGTTCCGGACTGGAGACCTACGAGCAGTACTTC. Protein: CASSSGLETYEQYF.

In nucleotides, the CDR3 is TGTGCCAGCAATGCAGGTGGGCAGCCCCAGCATTTT. Encoded protein: CASNAGGQPQHF. The chain has TRBV28 and TRBJ1-5; D is uncertain. CDR1 and CDR2 from the germline V gene are MDHEN and SYDVKM. The length of the CDR3 is 12 residues. V lost 7 bases and J 7 bases, leaving 11 bases between the germline ends.

This chain joins TRBV14 and TRBJ2-5; TRBD1 aligns across 7 bases. This CDR3 is 13 amino acids long. Germline trimming cut 2 bases from V and 5 bases from J; bases unmatched to any gene: 2. Germline CDR1 is SGHDN and CDR2 is FVKESK. CDR3: CASSQTGEETQYF. The CDR3 nucleotides read TGTGCCAGCAGCCAAACAGGGGAGGAGACCCAGTACTTC.

The V and J genes are TRBV7-8 and TRBJ2-5; maybe TRBD2 (5 bases). V dropped 5 bases and J dropped 0 bases, with 10 bases sitting between them. Germline V gene sequence: CDR1 SGHVS, CDR2 FQNEAQ. CDR3 size: 14 residues. The CDR3 sequence: CASSRSEYQETQYF. CDR3 DNA: TGTGCCAGCAGCCGTAGCGAATACCAAGAGACCCAGTACTTC.

This clone occurred once. The chain carries TRBV14 and TRBJ2-1, with D maybe TRBD2 (6 bases). Germline V gives CDR1 SGHDN, CDR2 FVKESK. The germline V and J ends were trimmed by 1 base and 6 bases, with 16 bases remaining between them. The CDR3 has 16 amino acids. This CDR3 is CASSQGMEGQTNEQFF. CDR3 coding DNA: TGTGCCAGCAGCCAAGGGATGGAGGGGCAGACCAATGAGCAGTTCTTC.

The rearrangement joins TRBV10-3 to TRBJ2-2; D is uncertain. CDR3 length equals 14 residues. The V gene lost 6 bases and the J gene lost 7 bases, with 15 bases spanning the gap. Germline V gene lookup returns CDR1 ENHRY and CDR2 SYGVKD. The CDR3 coding sequence is TGTGCCATCAGGTCAGATGGCGGATACGGGGAGCTGTTTTTT. Translation: CAIRSDGGYGELFF.

The chain links TRBV6-6 to TRBJ2-1; 9 bases fit TRBD2. V lost 6 bases to trimming and J lost 5 bases; unmatched junction nucleotides: 11. The CDR3 length is 16 residues. Germline assignment: CDR1 MNHNY and CDR2 SVGAGI (reference sequence). The chain's CDR3 is CASRGTSLHRDNEQFF. As DNA, the CDR3 is TGTGCCAGCAGGGGGACTAGCCTCCACCGGGACAATGAGCAGTTCTTC.

The V and J genes are TRBV3-1 (or the pseudogene TRBV3-2) and TRBJ1-1; 9 bases are a match to TRBD1. The CDR3 runs 15 residues. The junction had 3 bases not matched to a gene; V was cut back by 1 base and J by 3 bases. Germline CDR1 is LGHDT and CDR2 is YNNKEL (reference sequence). CDR3 nucleotides: TGTGCCAGCAGCCAAGCCGACAGGGGGTACACTGAAGCTTTCTTT. This codes for CASSQADRGYTEAFF.

This chain uses TRBV6-4 with TRBJ2-5; possibly TRBD2 for D (6 bases). CDR3 length: 13 residues. V gave up 4 bases and J gave up 4 bases, with 10 bases separating them. CDR1 and CDR2 from the germline V gene are MRHNA and SNTAGT. This CDR3 is CASSGRAGETQYF. The CDR3 nucleotides are TGTGCCAGCAGTGGGAGGGCCGGAGAGACCCAGTACTTC.